These 15 T cell receptor beta chains originate from one sample sequenced in a study of vaccination and CD4 T cells after COVID-19. The Oncomine TCR Beta short-read assay sequenced DNA from cultured CD4+ T cells. MiXCR, run by TCRdb on the PCR reads, gives a single entry per CDR3 protein. The repertoire holds some 14,000 distinct CDR3 sequences, with approximately 60% as singletons. Treatment here: roughly ten-day PBMC culture with coronavirus spike peptide pools or control peptides (ViraFEST assay). Their cognate antigens are unknown. The sample consisted of CD4+ T cells from blood, cultured in vitro. The origin of the receptors is a human donor who had recovered from COVID-19.

The chain links TRBV6-1 to TRBJ2-7, with D hard to call. Germline assignment: CDR1 MNHNS and CDR2 SASEGT. V lost 6 bases and J 4 bases, leaving 19 bases between the germline ends. CDR3 length equals 15 residues. CDR3 DNA: TGTGCCAGCAGACCCCACCAAGACGGTACGTACGAGCAGTACTTC. Encoded protein: CASRPHQDGTYEQYF.

This chain connects TRBV19 to TRBJ2-1, with 11 bases identical to TRBD2. Trimming removed 7 bases from V and 9 bases from J; junction bases left unmatched: 20. CDR1 is LNHDA and CDR2 is SQIVND in the germline V gene (reference sequence). CDR3 length equals 18 residues. CDR3 DNA sequence: TGTGCCAGTACCCCTTATCGTAGCGGGAGGGCTACAAGTAGTGAGCAGTTCTTC. This sequence encodes CASTPYRSGRATSSEQFF.

V gene TRBV6-1 combines with J gene TRBJ2-1, with TRBD1 identical over 8 bases. Looked up from germline, CDR1 is MNHNS and CDR2 is SASEGT. This CDR3 region has 13 residues. Trimming removed 5 bases from V and 4 bases from J; junction bases left unmatched: 1. CDR3: CASSRDRYNEQFF. The CDR3 DNA is TGTGCCAGCAGTCGGGACAGGTACAATGAGCAGTTCTTC.

The chain recombines TRBV30 with TRBJ1-1; weak D call: TRBD1 (5 bases). The CDR3 has 14 residues. Germline loops: CDR1 GTSNPN, CDR2 SVGIG (reference sequence). V was trimmed by 0 bases and J by 4 bases, leaving 12 bases between them. CDR3 loop: CAWSVTGGFTEAFF. Here the CDR3 DNA reads TGTGCCTGGAGTGTGACTGGGGGATTCACTGAAGCTTTCTTT.

V is TRBV24-1 and J is TRBJ1-2; TRBD1 agrees at 8 bases. The trim removed 4 bases at V and 2 bases at J, leaving 5 bases unmatched. Germline V gene data show CDR1 as KGHDR and CDR2 as SFDVKD. CDR3 size: 15 residues. The CDR3 sequence: CATSDTGQGNYGYTF. The CDR3 nucleotides read TGTGCCACCAGTGACACCGGACAGGGCAACTATGGCTACACCTTC.

The chain couples TRBV7-2 to TRBJ1-1, with a weak D call TRBD1 (6 bases). Germline V CDR1 and CDR2: SGHTA, FQGNSA. The CDR3 is 15 residues long. Trimming removed 1 base from V and 0 bases from J, with 9 bases in between. The CDR3 coding sequence is TGTGCCAGCAGCTTAGAAGGACAGATGAACACTGAAGCTTTCTTT. As protein: CASSLEGQMNTEAFF. The full variable domain, its missing parts supplied by reference TRBV7-2 and TRBJ1-1, is GAGVSQSPSNKVTEKGKDVELRCDPISGHTALYWYRQSLGQGLEFLIYFQGNSAPDKSGLPSDRFSAERTGGSVSTLTIQRTQQEDSAVYLCASSLEGQMNTEAFFGQGTRLTVV.

Only a few counts were recorded for this clonotype. The CDR3 reads CASSEFGVPFEAFF. In nucleotides, the CDR3 is TGTGCCAGCAGTGAATTCGGAGTTCCTTTTGAAGCTTTCTTT. The chain couples TRBV6-1 to TRBJ1-1; D is unclear. Germline loops: CDR1 MNHNS, CDR2 SASEGT. V was pared by 2 bases and J by 7 bases, with 14 bases between. The length of the CDR3 is 14 residues.

V usage is TRBV30 and J usage is TRBJ2-1; 10 bases match TRBD2. The CDR3 has 17 residues. V was pared by 3 bases and J by 3 bases, with 11 bases of the junction left unmatched. The germline V gene has CDR1 GTSNPN and CDR2 SVGIG (reference sequence). In DNA form, the CDR3 reads TGTGCCTGGAGCGGACTTGGACTAGCGGATTACTACAATGAGCAGTTCTTC. Protein: CAWSGLGLADYYNEQFF.

The chain employs TRBV6-5 and TRBJ2-3, with TRBD1 as a possible D gene (6 bases). CDR3 length: 14 residues. Deletions cut 4 bases from V and 2 bases from J, with 10 bases between. Germline CDR1 and CDR2: MNHEY and SVGAGI. The CDR3 DNA is TGTGCCAGCAGTTTGGGGGCAACCACAGATACGCAGTATTTT. Its translation is CASSLGATTDTQYF.

CDR3 sequence reads: CASSQDRGIETQYF. CDR3 sequence (DNA): TGTGCCAGCAGCCAAGACAGGGGGATTGAGACCCAGTACTTC. The chain links TRBV3-1 to TRBJ2-5; 7 nucleotides align to TRBD1. CDR1 and CDR2 (germline): LGHDT, YNNKEL (reference sequence). The CDR3 runs 14 residues. V gave up 0 bases and J gave up 5 bases; unmatched junction bases: 3.

The genes are TRBV24-1 and TRBJ1-5; D is uncertain. V was trimmed by 2 bases and J by 3 bases, leaving 7 bases between them. CDR1 is KGHDR and CDR2 is SFDVKD in the germline V gene. This CDR3 has 14 residues. The CDR3 region is CATSDSGANQPQHF. Here the CDR3 DNA reads TGTGCCACCAGTGATTCAGGAGCCAATCAGCCCCAGCATTTT.

The chain has TRBV12-3 or TRBV12-4 and TRBJ1-5, with TRBD1 identical over 7 bases. This CDR3 region has 15 residues. Trimming took 7 bases from V and 0 from J; bases not matched to a gene: 6. The CDR3 DNA reads as TGTGCCAGCACCCAGGGGGGGTATAGCAATCAGCCCCAGCATTTT. This gives the protein CASTQGGYSNQPQHF.

J is TRBJ1-2 and V is TRBV10-2; 9 bases match TRBD1. There are 14 residues in the CDR3. The V and J ends lost 8 bases and 2 bases, in that order; junction bases with no gene match: 6. CDR1 is WSHSY, CDR2 SAAADI, per germline. The CDR3 DNA reads TGCGCCAGCCGCCGGGACAGGGTAAACTATGGCTACACCTTC. Translating it yields CASRRDRVNYGYTF.

This chain uses TRBV5-4 with TRBJ2-5, with 9 bases aligning to TRBD1. CDR1 and CDR2 (germline): SGHNT, YYREEE (reference sequence). The CDR3 spans 13 residues. Trimming took 4 bases from V and 5 from J; bases not matched to a gene: 3. This chain's CDR3 is CASSRTGEETQYF. CDR3 DNA sequence: TGTGCCAGCAGCCGGACAGGGGAGGAGACCCAGTACTTC.

The V call is TRBV7-2, the J call TRBJ2-5; 8 bases are shared with TRBD1. V shed 6 bases, J shed 2 bases, and the junction held 8 bases outside the gene matches. The germline V gene has CDR1 SGHTA and CDR2 FQGNSA. The CDR3 contains 15 residues. The CDR3: CASRPTGGTQETQYF. The CDR3, as DNA: TGTGCCAGCAGACCCACAGGGGGGACACAAGAGACCCAGTACTTC.